The present T cell receptor beta chain was sequenced within a study of blood T cells in healthy people across ages. Study-level points and caveats: Measured against age, TCR beta diversity per million T cells decreased in a roughly linear manner.

V lost 0 bases and J lost 7, with 6 bases in between. Per the germline V gene, CDR1 is SGHDT and CDR2 is YYEEEE. CDR3 length equals 12 residues. The second PCR ran about 6 to 11 cycles with a sample-barcoded 5' primer and J-beta primers. TCRdb reprocessed the 5' RACE reads via MiXCR and lists one record per CDR3 protein. The table lists approximately 1,000,000 distinct CDR3 sequences, under 55% of them singletons. In regard to this clonotype: Antigen unknown.

The sequencing input was blood. V is TRBV5-6 and J is TRBJ2-3; no clear D. This sequence originates from a woman aged 55 to 70 in good health. CDR3 DNA sequence: TGTGCCAGCAGCTTGGCCGTGTATACGCAGTATTTT. Its protein product is CASSLAVYTQYF.